Sequencing of this T cell receptor beta chain was carried out in a study of blood T cell repertoires in COVID-19. Study background: Samples came from the United States, Italy and Spain, spanning acute and convalescent COVID-19.

This table comes from immunoSEQ multiplex PCR, and its TCRdb copy is limited to in-frame clones, with some not included. The table has some 130,000 clones, more than 75% seen once; the top ten hold around 6%. The CDR3 is 15 residues long. Trimming shortened V by 6 bases and J by 6 bases, and 20 bases separated the two germline ends. Germline CDR1 and CDR2: MDHEN and SYDVKM. Participants were placed into cohorts based on the clinical history they reported. Sample: PBMCs or T cells enriched from blood (not recorded which). The chain couples TRBV28 to TRBJ1-1; no firm D call. The receptor was isolated from a woman aged 45 to 65 who had recovered from COVID-19. The CDR3 sequence: CASSPPGFGVAEAFF. The CDR3, as DNA: TGTGCCAGCAGCCCCCCGGGCTTCGGGGTGGCTGAAGCTTTCTTT. Full variable domain (remainder filled in from reference TRBV28 and TRBJ1-1): DVKVTQSSRYLVKRTGEKVFLECVQDMDHENMFWYRQDPGLGLRLIYFSYDVKMKEKGDIPEGYSVSREKKERFSLILESASTNQTSMYLCASSPPGFGVAEAFFGQGTRLTVV.